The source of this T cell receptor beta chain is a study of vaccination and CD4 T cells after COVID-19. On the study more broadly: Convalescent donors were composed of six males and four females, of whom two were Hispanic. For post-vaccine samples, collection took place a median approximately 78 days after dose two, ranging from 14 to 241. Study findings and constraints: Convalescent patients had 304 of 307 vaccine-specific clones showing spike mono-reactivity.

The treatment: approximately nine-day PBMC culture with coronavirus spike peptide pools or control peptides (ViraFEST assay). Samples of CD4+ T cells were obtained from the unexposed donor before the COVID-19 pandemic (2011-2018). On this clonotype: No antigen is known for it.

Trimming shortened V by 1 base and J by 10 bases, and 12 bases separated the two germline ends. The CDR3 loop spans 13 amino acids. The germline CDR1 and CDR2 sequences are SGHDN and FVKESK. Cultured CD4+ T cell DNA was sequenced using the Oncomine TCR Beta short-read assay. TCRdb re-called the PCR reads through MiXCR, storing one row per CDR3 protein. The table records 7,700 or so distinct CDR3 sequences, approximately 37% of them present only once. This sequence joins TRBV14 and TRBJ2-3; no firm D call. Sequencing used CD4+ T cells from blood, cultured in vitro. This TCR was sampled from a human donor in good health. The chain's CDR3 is CASSQGPTVAQYF. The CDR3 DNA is TGTGCCAGCAGCCAAGGACCAACAGTGGCGCAGTATTTT.